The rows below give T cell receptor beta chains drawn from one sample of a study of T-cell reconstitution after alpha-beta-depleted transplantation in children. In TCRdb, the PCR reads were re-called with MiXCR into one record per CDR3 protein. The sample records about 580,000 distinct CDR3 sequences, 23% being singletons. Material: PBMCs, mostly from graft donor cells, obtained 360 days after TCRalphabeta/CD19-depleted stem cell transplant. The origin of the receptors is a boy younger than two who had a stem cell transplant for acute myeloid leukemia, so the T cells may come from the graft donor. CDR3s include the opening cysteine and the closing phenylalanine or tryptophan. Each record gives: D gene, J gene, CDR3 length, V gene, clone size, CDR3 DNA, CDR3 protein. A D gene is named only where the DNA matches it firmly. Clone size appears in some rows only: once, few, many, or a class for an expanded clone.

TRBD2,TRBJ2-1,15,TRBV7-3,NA,TGTGCCAGCAGCGCCCAACTAGCGGGGATCAGTGAGCAGTTCTTC,CASSAQLAGISEQFF
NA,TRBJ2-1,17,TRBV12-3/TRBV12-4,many,TGTGCCAGTGTATTTGGGGGGGGGCCGAGCTCCTACAATGAGCAGTTCTTC,CASVFGGGPSSYNEQFF
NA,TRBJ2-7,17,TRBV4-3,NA,TGCGCCAGCAGCCAAGATCTCTACGGGGTCGAATACTACGAGCAGTACTTC,CASSQDLYGVEYYEQYF
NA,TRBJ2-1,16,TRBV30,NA,TGTGCCTGGAGTGTACGCTATGGCAGCTCCTACAATGAGCAGTTCTTC,CAWSVRYGSSYNEQFF
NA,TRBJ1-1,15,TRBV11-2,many,TGTGCCAGCAGCTTAGAGTCAGGGGCGAACACTGAAGCTTTCTTT,CASSLESGANTEAFF
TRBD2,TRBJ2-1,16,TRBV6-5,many,TGTGCCAGCAGTCCCCATCTAGCGGGGGACCACAATGAGCAGTTCTTC,CASSPHLAGDHNEQFF
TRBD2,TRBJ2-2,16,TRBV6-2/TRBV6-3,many,TGTGCCAGCAGTTTCTTGAGGACTAGCGGGACCGGGGAGCTGTTTTTT,CASSFLRTSGTGELFF
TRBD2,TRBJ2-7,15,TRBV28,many,TGTGCCAGTAACCCAAGCGGGGCGGGTAAGGGCGAGCAGTACTTC,CASNPSGAGKGEQYF
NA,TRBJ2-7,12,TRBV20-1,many,TGCAGTGCTAGTGAATGGGGGGACGAGCAGTACTTC,CSASEWGDEQYF
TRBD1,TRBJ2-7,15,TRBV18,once,TGTGCCAGCTCACCACCGGGACAGGACTACTACGAGCAGTACTTC,CASSPPGQDYYEQYF
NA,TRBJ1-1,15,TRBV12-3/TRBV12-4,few,TGTGCCAGCAGTTTTCTGCAGGGGATGAACACTGAAGCTTTCTTT,CASSFLQGMNTEAFF
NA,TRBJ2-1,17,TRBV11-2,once,TGTGCCAGCAGCTTAGATCCGGCGTGGGGTCGAGGGAATGAGCAGTTCTTC,CASSLDPAWGRGNEQFF
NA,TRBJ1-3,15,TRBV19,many,TGTGCCAGTAGTATGTCCACAGGGTCTGGAAACACCATATATTTT,CASSMSTGSGNTIYF
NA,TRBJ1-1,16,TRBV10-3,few,TGTGCCATCAGCCCCAGAGGGGAGGGACCCAACACTGAAGCTTTCTTT,CAISPRGEGPNTEAFF
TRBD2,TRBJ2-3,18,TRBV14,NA,TGTGCCAGCAGCCAACCCCTGGGACTAGCGGCCTCCACAGATACGCAGTATTTT,CASSQPLGLAASTDTQYF
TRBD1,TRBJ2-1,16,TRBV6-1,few,TGTGCCAGTTCCGGGGGACAGGGTTTCTCCTACAATGAGCAGTTCTTC,CASSGGQGFSYNEQFF
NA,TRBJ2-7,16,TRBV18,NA,TGTGCCAGCTCACCACGGGCCCTTCGCGTTTTGGAAGAGCAGTACTTC,CASSPRALRVLEEQYF
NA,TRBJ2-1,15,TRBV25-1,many,TGTGCCAGCAGATCCGACCTGAGCTCCTACAATGAGCAGTTCTTC,CASRSDLSSYNEQFF
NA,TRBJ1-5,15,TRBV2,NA,TGTGCCAGCAGTGAAGAGAAGGGCACCAATCAGCCCCAGCATTTT,CASSEEKGTNQPQHF
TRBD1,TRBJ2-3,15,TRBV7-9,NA,TGTGCCAGCAGCTCGGGACAGTTTAGCACAGATACGCAGTATTTT,CASSSGQFSTDTQYF
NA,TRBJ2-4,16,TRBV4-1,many,TGCGCCAGCAGCCAAGAATTGGGCCCGGCCAAAAACATTCAGTACTTC,CASSQELGPAKNIQYF
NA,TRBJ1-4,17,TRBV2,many,TGTGCCAGCAGTGAAGCCCTCCGGTTGGGGCCGAGGGAAAAACTGTTTTTT,CASSEALRLGPREKLFF
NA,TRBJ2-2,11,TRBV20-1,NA,TGCAGTGCTACATTAGCCGGGGAGCTGTTTTTT,CSATLAGELFF
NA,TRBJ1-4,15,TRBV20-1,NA,TGCAGTGCTAGATTCAGGCGTGGGGCTAATGAAAAACTGTTTTTT,CSARFRRGANEKLFF
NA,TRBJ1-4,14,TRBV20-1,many,TGCAGTGCTAGAGGAGGGGCTGGAAGGGAAAAACTGTTTTTT,CSARGGAGREKLFF
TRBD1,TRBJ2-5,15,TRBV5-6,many,TGTGCCAGCAGCTTGGGTGGACAGGGGCAAGAGACCCAGTACTTC,CASSLGGQGQETQYF
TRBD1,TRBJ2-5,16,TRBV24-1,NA,TGTGCCACCAGTGATCCTTTTCGGGACAGGGAAGAGACCCAGTACTTC,CATSDPFRDREETQYF